This is a list of T cell receptor beta chains from one sample in a study of blood T cell repertoires in COVID-19. Clones were read by immunoSEQ multiplex PCR, and TCRdb kept only the in-frame ones, dropping some. The table includes some 80,000 clones, roughly 90% detected once. Sequenced sample: peripheral blood. These receptors all stem from a human donor in a cohort sampled during active COVID-19. The CDR3 runs from the conserved cysteine through the conserved F or W. The order of the fields is V gene, CDR3 protein.

v_call: TRBV12-5; cdr3_aa: CASGLVLGSGGPRDTQYF
v_call: TRBV27; cdr3_aa: CASGTVNSPLHF
v_call: TRBV6-2/TRBV6-3; cdr3_aa: CASSLTGGTEAFF
v_call: TRBV3-1/TRBV3-2; cdr3_aa: CASSPRDSFYSGNTIYF
v_call: TRBV6-1; cdr3_aa: CASSERTGTVLGELFF
v_call: TRBV21-1; cdr3_aa: CASSKRSSGRVETQYF
v_call: TRBV6-5; cdr3_aa: CASKRQDTDTQYF
v_call: TRBV9; cdr3_aa: CASSVATQTEAFF
v_call: TRBV28; cdr3_aa: CASSLIGGDAGEEQFF
v_call: TRBV5-4; cdr3_aa: CASSPGGGGYGYTF
v_call: TRBV3-1/TRBV3-2; cdr3_aa: CASSQGPGTSRSPLHF
v_call: TRBV7-2; cdr3_aa: CASSLISTGDQPQHF
v_call: TRBV9; cdr3_aa: CASSTTRANVLTF
v_call: TRBV7-9; cdr3_aa: CASSRDRGHSGYTF
v_call: TRBV7-4; cdr3_aa: CASRLPGGITYEQYF
v_call: TRBV27; cdr3_aa: CASSLRSRRDIQYF
v_call: TRBV30; cdr3_aa: CAWSVAGEETQYF
v_call: TRBV19; cdr3_aa: CATGTSGAEQFF
v_call: TRBV5-8; cdr3_aa: CASSLRGESTDTQYF
v_call: TRBV20-1; cdr3_aa: CSASPGTSSNNEQFF
v_call: TRBV7-9; cdr3_aa: CASSLGQVDQPQHF
v_call: TRBV27; cdr3_aa: CASSLGGVPYNEQFF
v_call: TRBV5-1; cdr3_aa: CASSLDRFSSEAFF
v_call: TRBV28; cdr3_aa: CASMVAGVGTQYF
v_call: TRBV5-1; cdr3_aa: CASRPAGGPSNYGYTF
v_call: TRBV5-6; cdr3_aa: CASSQLERGQNEQFF
v_call: TRBV5-6; cdr3_aa: CASSLGRSLYGYTF
v_call: TRBV6-2/TRBV6-3; cdr3_aa: CASSPGTSYSNQPQHF
v_call: TRBV9; cdr3_aa: CASSVEDGGQPQHF
v_call: TRBV2; cdr3_aa: CASNRGGHGYTF
v_call: TRBV4-3; cdr3_aa: CASSQGQGYQETQYF
v_call: TRBV7-2; cdr3_aa: CASSTRQGILAGYTF
v_call: TRBV5-1; cdr3_aa: CASSFSEAGNEKLFF
v_call: TRBV29-1; cdr3_aa: CSVVPLDSFGGQETQYF
v_call: TRBV28; cdr3_aa: CASSLTGSNEQYF
v_call: TRBV6-6; cdr3_aa: CASTQGQGRSKNIQYF
v_call: TRBV6-5; cdr3_aa: CASRRRASGNEQFF
v_call: TRBV20-1; cdr3_aa: CSAVTGPKQFF
v_call: TRBV5-8; cdr3_aa: CASSFGIPNEKLFF
v_call: TRBV7-9; cdr3_aa: CASSFRTGKRANNEQFF
v_call: TRBV7-9; cdr3_aa: CASSTRDRGMPRGTEAFF